These 3 T cell receptor beta chains came from one sample sequenced in a study of lymphopenia after photon versus proton radiotherapy. Only in-frame clones appear in the TCRdb table, and some are missing; sequencing was by immunoSEQ multiplex PCR. The repertoire holds approximately 21,000 clones, with 85% as singletons. This material consisted of peripheral blood, taken from a patient treated with photon-based radiotherapy. These receptors were taken from a man aged 55 to 70 with pancreatic cancer.

The genes are TRBV18 and TRBJ1-5; D possibly corresponds to TRBD1 (5 bases). V was pared by 3 bases and J by 0 bases, with 9 bases between. This CDR3 contains 15 residues. CDR1 and CDR2 from the germline V gene are KGHSH and LQKENI. CDR3 DNA sequence: TGTGCCAGCTCACCCGACAGTTATAGCAATCAGCCCCAGCATTTT. Translated, it gives CASSPDSYSNQPQHF. Together with reference TRBV18 and TRBJ1-5, the CDR3 gives the full variable domain: NAGVMQNPRHLVRRRGQEARLRCSPMKGHSHVYWYRQLPEEGLKFMVYLQKENIIDESGMPKERFSAEFPKEGPSILRIQQVVRGDSAAYFCASSPDSYSNQPQHFGDGTRLSIL.

The chain recombines TRBV7-2 with TRBJ2-1; D is unclear. CDR3 length equals 13 residues. CDR1 is SGHTA, CDR2 FQGNSA, per germline. Trimming removed 0 bases at V and 4 bases at J, with 4 bases between. The chain's CDR3 is CASSLAVYNEQFF. CDR3 in DNA: TGTGCCAGCAGCTTAGCGGTATACAATGAGCAGTTCTTC.

This sequence joins TRBV7-3 and TRBJ2-3; TRBD2 might be the D (6 bases). This CDR3 has 15 amino acids. Germline-derived CDR1 and CDR2 are SGHTA and FQGTGA. Trimming pared 1 base from V and 6 bases from J, leaving 14 bases between. The CDR3 here is CASSLNSGGSDTQYF. In DNA form, the CDR3 reads TGTGCCAGCAGCTTAAATTCCGGAGGGTCGGATACGCAGTATTTT.